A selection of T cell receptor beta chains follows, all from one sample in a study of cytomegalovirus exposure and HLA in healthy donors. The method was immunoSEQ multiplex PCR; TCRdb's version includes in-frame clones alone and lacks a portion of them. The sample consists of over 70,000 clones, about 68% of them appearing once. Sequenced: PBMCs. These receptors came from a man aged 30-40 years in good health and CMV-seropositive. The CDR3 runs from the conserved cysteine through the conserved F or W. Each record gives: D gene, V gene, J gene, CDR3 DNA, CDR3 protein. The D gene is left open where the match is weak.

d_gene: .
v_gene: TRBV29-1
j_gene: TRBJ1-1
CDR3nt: TGCAGCGTTTCAAAGGGGTACACTGAAGCTTTCTTT
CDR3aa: CSVSKGYTEAFF

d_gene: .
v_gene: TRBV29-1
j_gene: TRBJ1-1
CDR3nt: TGCAGCGCCGCGGGTGAATTGAACACTGAAGCTTTCTTT
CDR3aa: CSAAGELNTEAFF

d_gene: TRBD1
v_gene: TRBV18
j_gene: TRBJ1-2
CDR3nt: TGTGCCAGCTCACCACCGTGGACAGGGGATGGCTACACCTTC
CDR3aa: CASSPPWTGDGYTF

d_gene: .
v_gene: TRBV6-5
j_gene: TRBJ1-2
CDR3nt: TGTGCCAGCAGTTACTCGCGGGGGGCCAATGGCTACACCTTC
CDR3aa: CASSYSRGANGYTF

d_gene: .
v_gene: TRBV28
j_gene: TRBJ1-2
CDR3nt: TGTGCCAGCAGTTTATCGTCGGGACTCAACTATGGCTACACCTTC
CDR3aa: CASSLSSGLNYGYTF

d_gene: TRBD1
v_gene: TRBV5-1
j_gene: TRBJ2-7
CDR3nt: TGCGCCAGCAGCTCCCGGGACAGCTTTCACGAGCAGTACTTC
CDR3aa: CASSSRDSFHEQYF

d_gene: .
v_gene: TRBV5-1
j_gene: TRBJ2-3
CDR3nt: TGCGCCAGCAGCTTGGGGCCTAGCACAGATACGCAGTATTTT
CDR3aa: CASSLGPSTDTQYF

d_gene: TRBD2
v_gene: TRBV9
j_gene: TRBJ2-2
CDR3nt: TGTGCCAGCAGCGTAGTAACTAGCGGGAGGGCCGGGGACACCGGGGAGCTGTTTTTT
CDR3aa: CASSVVTSGRAGDTGELFF

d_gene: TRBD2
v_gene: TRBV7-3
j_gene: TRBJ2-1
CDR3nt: TGTGCCAGCAGCCCCCTCGGGGGGGAGCAGTTCTTC
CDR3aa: CASSPLGGEQFF

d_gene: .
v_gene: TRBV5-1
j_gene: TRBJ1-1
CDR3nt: TGCGCCAGCAGCTTGGCCGGAGGATACACTGAAGCTTTCTTT
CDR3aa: CASSLAGGYTEAFF

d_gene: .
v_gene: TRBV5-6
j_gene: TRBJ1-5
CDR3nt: TGTGCCAGCAGCTTAGGCGGGCAACCAAATCAGCCCCAGCATTTT
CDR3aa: CASSLGGQPNQPQHF

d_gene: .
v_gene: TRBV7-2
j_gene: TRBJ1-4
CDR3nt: TGTGCCAGCAGCTTAGAAGACAGACGGAATGAAAAACTGTTTTTT
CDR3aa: CASSLEDRRNEKLFF

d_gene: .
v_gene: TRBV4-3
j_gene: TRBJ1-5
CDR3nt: TGCGCCAGCAGCCACAGTCTGGAGAGCAATCAGCCCCAGCATTTT
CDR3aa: CASSHSLESNQPQHF

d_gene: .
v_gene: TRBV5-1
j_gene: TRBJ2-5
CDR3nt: TGCGCCGGCCGGAGGGGAGGTGAAGAGACCCAGTACTTC
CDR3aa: CAGRRGGEETQYF

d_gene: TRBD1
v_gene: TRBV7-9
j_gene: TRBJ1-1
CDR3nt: TGTGCCAGCAGCTCTCGGACAGGGGGCTGGTATGCTTTCTTT
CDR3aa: CASSSRTGGWYAFF

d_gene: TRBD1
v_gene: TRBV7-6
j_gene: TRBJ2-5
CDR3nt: TGTGCCAGCAGCAAGGGCAGGGGGCGAGGGGAGCGAGAGACCCAGTACTTC
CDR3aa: CASSKGRGRGERETQYF